Listed below are T cell receptor beta chains from one sample, sequenced in a study of cytomegalovirus exposure and HLA in healthy donors. Profiling relied on immunoSEQ multiplex PCR, and the TCRdb table lists in-frame clones only, not all of them. The data hold 150,000 or so clones, with 78% observed a single time. Sequenced sample: PBMCs. These receptors originate from a female donor in good health and CMV-seronegative. Both conserved end residues are part of each CDR3. The D gene is left open where the match is weak. Part of the rows lack a size; the others show once, few, many or a class for expanded clones.

D gene	V gene	clone size	J gene	CDR3 DNA	CDR3 protein
-	TRBV29-1	-	TRBJ2-7	TGCAGCGTTGATGGGGGGAGATCCTACGAGCAGTACTTC	CSVDGGRSYEQYF
-	TRBV27	-	TRBJ1-2	TGTGCCAGCAGTTCAGGACCGGGGGGCTACACCTTC	CASSSGPGGYTF
TRBD1	TRBV29-1	-	TRBJ2-7	TGCAGCGTTGGGACAGGGGGCTACGAGCAGTACTTC	CSVGTGGYEQYF
-	TRBV11-2	-	TRBJ2-1	TGTGCCAGCAGTTTCGGCGGGGATGCCTACAATGAGCAGTTCTTC	CASSFGGDAYNEQFF
-	TRBV7-3	few	TRBJ1-4	TGTGCCAGCAGCCCAGGACAGACCACGGGGGAAAAACTGTTTTTT	CASSPGQTTGEKLFF
-	TRBV27	-	TRBJ1-4	TGTGCCAGCAGTTCGGGCAGGGGTTTGTTTTTT	CASSSGRGLFF
-	TRBV7-8	-	TRBJ2-1	TGTGCCAGCACCCTGACTGGAGGGCGGATCAATGAGCAGTTCTTC	CASTLTGGRINEQFF
-	TRBV28	-	TRBJ1-1	TGTGCCAGCAGTCCCTGGACAGCCCTGAACACTGAAGCTTTCTTT	CASSPWTALNTEAFF
-	TRBV30	few	TRBJ1-2	TGTGCCTGGAGTGGGGGAGTCTATGGCTACACCTTC	CAWSGGVYGYTF
-	TRBV5-1	-	TRBJ2-3	TGCGCCAGCAGCTTAATCGGGAGAACGACAGATACGCAGTATTTT	CASSLIGRTTDTQYF
-	TRBV25-1	-	TRBJ1-4	TGTGCCAGCAGTGAATATCCGCGCAGGGAGGTTGAAAAACTGTTTTTT	CASSEYPRREVEKLFF
TRBD1	TRBV6-1	-	TRBJ2-7	TGTGCCAGCAGTGGGGACAGGAGCTCCTACGAGCAGTACTTC	CASSGDRSSYEQYF
-	TRBV5-1	-	TRBJ1-4	TGCGCCAGCAGCTTGGAGCCGGGGAATGAAAAACTGTTTTTT	CASSLEPGNEKLFF
-	TRBV19	-	TRBJ1-4	TGTGCCAGTAAGGACAGACCTAATGAAAAACTGTTTTTT	CASKDRPNEKLFF
-	TRBV28	-	TRBJ2-1	TGTGCCAGCACCGTACCGGGACTCCGAGTCAATGAGCAGTTCTTC	CASTVPGLRVNEQFF
TRBD2	TRBV5-4	-	TRBJ2-7	TGTGCCAGCAGCCTACGACTAGCGAAGGACGAGCAGTACTTC	CASSLRLAKDEQYF
TRBD2	TRBV6-4	-	TRBJ2-3	TGTGCCAGCAGTGTACTAGCGGGGGACACAGATACGCAGTATTTT	CASSVLAGDTDTQYF
TRBD1	TRBV30	-	TRBJ1-2	TGTGCCTGGAGCGACAGGGGGGAGAACTATGGCTACACCTTC	CAWSDRGENYGYTF
TRBD1	TRBV29-1	once	TRBJ1-5	TGCAGCGTTGCGACAGGGAATCAGCCCCAGCATTTT	CSVATGNQPQHF
-	TRBV28	-	TRBJ2-7	TGTGCCACCTTTTTTGCAAGCGGGCAAATCTACGAGCAGTACTTC	CATFFASGQIYEQYF
-	TRBV27	-	TRBJ2-7	TGTGCCAGCAGTCGCGACAGGTTGTACGAGCAGTACTTC	CASSRDRLYEQYF
TRBD2	TRBV7-8	-	TRBJ2-7	TGTGCCAGCAGCCTCCAAAGGGAGGGCGACGAGCAGTACTTC	CASSLQREGDEQYF
-	TRBV7-2	few	TRBJ2-3	TGTGCCAGCAGCCCTACAGGATGGGGCACAGATACGCAGTATTTT	CASSPTGWGTDTQYF
TRBD1	TRBV10-3	-	TRBJ1-5	TGTGCCATCAGTGCTTATGGACAGGGATACGATCAGCCCCAGCATTTT	CAISAYGQGYDQPQHF
-	TRBV7-9	-	TRBJ2-3	TGTGCCAGCAGCTTAGGATGGGTGGGAGAGTTCGCAGATACGCAGTATTTT	CASSLGWVGEFADTQYF
TRBD1	TRBV6-6	-	TRBJ1-1	TGTGCCAGCAGTTACGGCTCGGGACAGCCGAACACTGAAGCTTTCTTT	CASSYGSGQPNTEAFF
-	TRBV5-6	-	TRBJ1-2	TGTGCCAGCAGCTTGGGAGGGCCTTATGGCTACACCTTC	CASSLGGPYGYTF
TRBD1	TRBV7-2	-	TRBJ2-5	TGTGCCAGCAGCCCGCAGACAGGGTCGCAAGAGACCCAGTACTTC	CASSPQTGSQETQYF
-	TRBV29-1	-	TRBJ1-2	TGCAGCGTTGTGTCAGGGGCGGAGGGCTACACCTTC	CSVVSGAEGYTF
-	TRBV30	-	TRBJ2-5	TGTGCCTGGATTCGGCAGGGTAGCGAGACCCAGTACTTC	CAWIRQGSETQYF
TRBD2	TRBV6-5	few	TRBJ2-1	TGTGCCAGCAGTTCAATAGCGGGAAAGTACAATGAGCAGTTCTTC	CASSSIAGKYNEQFF
-	TRBV9	-	TRBJ1-5	TGTGCCAGCAGCCCGGCCACAGACAATCAGCCCCAGCATTTT	CASSPATDNQPQHF
TRBD2	TRBV27	-	TRBJ2-3	TGTGCCAGCAGTTTACGAGCGGGAGAGGAGAAAGATACGCAGTATTTT	CASSLRAGEEKDTQYF
TRBD2	TRBV29-1	-	TRBJ2-5	TGCAGCGTTGTTAGCGGGAGGCGGTGGGAGACCCAGTACTTC	CSVVSGRRWETQYF
TRBD2	TRBV18	-	TRBJ2-5	TGTGCCAGCTCACCGACAGCTAGCGGGAGTCAAGAGACCCAGTACTTC	CASSPTASGSQETQYF
-	TRBV11-3	-	TRBJ2-7	TGTGCCAGCAGCTTAGGGCCCGCCTACGAGCAGTACTTC	CASSLGPAYEQYF
TRBD2	TRBV9	-	TRBJ2-5	TGTGCCAGCAGCGAAGGGAGAGCGGGACAAGAGACCCAGTACTTC	CASSEGRAGQETQYF
-	TRBV9	-	TRBJ1-5	TGTGCCAGCAGCGCCCAGGGCTATAGCAATCAGCCCCAGCATTTT	CASSAQGYSNQPQHF
TRBD1	TRBV19	-	TRBJ2-1	TGTGCCAGTAGTATAACAGGGGGCAATATACCTGATGAGCAGTTCTTC	CASSITGGNIPDEQFF
-	TRBV11-2	-	TRBJ1-1	TGTGCCAGCAGCTTCGGCGGGGGAGGGGAAGCTTTCTTT	CASSFGGGGEAFF
TRBD1	TRBV5-6	-	TRBJ1-4	TGTGCCAGCACCTTCTACGGACAGGGGGAAGAAAAACTGTTTTTT	CASTFYGQGEEKLFF
TRBD2	TRBV5-1	-	TRBJ2-3	TGCGCCAGCAGCTTGGGAGGCGGGAGTGGTACAGATACGCAGTATTTT	CASSLGGGSGTDTQYF
-	TRBV2	-	TRBJ2-7	TGTGCCAGCAGTGTTGGGGGACTTATCTACGAGCAGTACTTC	CASSVGGLIYEQYF